What follows are 20 T cell receptor beta chains derived from one specimen sequenced in a study of blood T cell repertoires in COVID-19. Only in-frame clones appear in the TCRdb table, and some are missing; sequencing was by immunoSEQ multiplex PCR. The table records roughly 290,000 clones, more than 70% of them present only once. Material for sequencing was peripheral blood. The receptors here all came from a woman between 50 and 59 years old who had recovered from COVID-19.

The rearrangement joins TRBV3-1 (or the pseudogene TRBV3-2) to TRBJ2-5; the D gene is possibly TRBD1 (5 bases). V dropped 0 bases and J dropped 5 bases, with 13 bases sitting between them. Germline V lookup: CDR1 LGHDT, CDR2 YNNKEL (reference sequence). The CDR3 runs 15 residues. In nucleotides, the CDR3 is TGTGCCAGCAGCCAAGATGAATTCAGGGCCGAGACCCAGTACTTC. It translates to CASSQDEFRAETQYF.

The V gene is TRBV18, the J gene TRBJ2-5; the D gene is possibly TRBD1 (5 bases). This CDR3 spans 13 amino acids. CDR1 KGHSH and CDR2 LQKENI come from the germline V gene. The V gene lost 6 bases and the J gene lost 6 bases, with 14 bases spanning the gap. This chain's CDR3 is CASSPQGRQTQYF. CDR3 bases: TGTGCCAGCTCGCCGCAGGGAAGGCAGACCCAGTACTTC.

This clone was seen only a few times. This chain uses TRBV3-1 (or the pseudogene TRBV3-2) with TRBJ1-6; 9 nucleotides match TRBD1. The junction had 3 bases not matched to a gene; V was cut back by 4 bases and J by 8 bases. CDR3 length: 14 amino acids. Germline CDR1 is LGHDT and CDR2 is YNNKEL (reference sequence). The DNA of the CDR3 is TGTGCCAGCAGCCGCGGACAGGGGCATTCACCCCTCCACTTT. Amino acid sequence: CASSRGQGHSPLHF.

The sample holds a few counts of this clone. V is TRBV7-2 and J is TRBJ2-7; tentatively, D is TRBD1 (6 bases). The CDR3 extends over 14 amino acids. Trimming cost V 4 bases and J 0 bases, with 10 bases left between them. Germline V gene data show CDR1 as SGHTA and CDR2 as FQGNSA. The CDR3 nucleotides are TGTGCCAGCAGCTCCCGGACAGCCTCCTACGAGCAGTACTTC. Residues: CASSSRTASYEQYF.

The V call is TRBV7-2, the J call TRBJ1-4; 9 nucleotides line up with TRBD1. The germline CDR1 and CDR2 sequences are SGHTA and FQGNSA. V trimming: 3 bases; J trimming: 4 bases; junction bases outside the gene matches: 3. The CDR3 contains 15 residues. The CDR3 reads CASSLGQGRNEKLFF. In DNA, the CDR3 is TGTGCCAGCAGCTTGGGACAGGGACGTAATGAAAAACTGTTTTTT.

This chain joins TRBV28 and TRBJ1-2; D is possibly TRBD1 (5 bases). Trimming took off 5 bases at V and 4 bases at J, with 17 bases between the two ends. The CDR3 length is 15 residues. The germline V gene encodes CDR1 MDHEN and CDR2 SYDVKM. CDR3 bases: TGTGCCAGCAGTAACCGGGGGGGAGGTGGCTATGGCTACACCTTC. Translating gives CASSNRGGGGYGYTF.

The V gene is TRBV11-3, the J gene TRBJ2-5; 7 nucleotides line up with TRBD1. Germline CDR1 and CDR2: SGHNT and YENEEA. This CDR3 contains 13 residues. Trimming at V came to 3 bases and at J to 2 bases, leaving 0 bases not matched to a gene. For the CDR3, the DNA is TGTGCCAGCAGCTTGGACAGGCAAGAGACCCAGTACTTC. The encoded protein is CASSLDRQETQYF.

This sequence joins TRBV10-3 and TRBJ1-5; 7 bases map to TRBD1. The CDR3 extends over 13 amino acids. V was clipped by 10 bases and J by 4 bases; unmatched bases: 7. Per germline, CDR1 ENHRY and CDR2 SYGVKD. The CDR3 is CATTGWENQPQHF. The CDR3 DNA reads as TGTGCCACGACAGGGTGGGAGAATCAGCCCCAGCATTTT.

The CDR3 reads CASSLYKGLSTEAFF. CDR3 in DNA: TGTGCCAGCAGTTTATATAAGGGACTTTCCACTGAAGCTTTCTTT. The rearrangement joins TRBV27 to TRBJ1-1; tentative D call: TRBD1 (5 bases). Germline CDR1 and CDR2: MNHEY and SMNVEV (reference sequence). The CDR3 loop spans 15 amino acids. V was shortened by 1 base and J by 4 bases, with 13 bases between the two germline ends.

V is TRBV2 and J is TRBJ2-3; the match to TRBD2 covers 7 bases. The CDR3 consists of 14 residues. Germline values: CDR1 SNHLY, CDR2 FYNNEI. V shed 7 bases and J 0 bases; nucleotides not matched to a gene: 4. The CDR3 reads CASIPGLSTDTQYF. CDR3 sequence (DNA): TGTGCCAGCATACCGGGACTAAGCACAGATACGCAGTATTTT.

This sequence joins TRBV30 and TRBJ1-1; 8 bases match TRBD1. Germline CDR1 and CDR2: GTSNPN and SVGIG (reference sequence). Unmatched junction bases numbered 3, after V lost 2 bases and J lost 4 bases. The length of the CDR3 is 13 residues. In DNA, the CDR3 is TGTGCCTGGAGTTTGCAGGGGGCCACTGAAGCTTTCTTT. Its protein product is CAWSLQGATEAFF.

The V call is TRBV6-2 or TRBV6-3, the J call TRBJ2-7, with TRBD2 as a possible D gene (5 bases). Germline V gene sequence: CDR1 MNHEY, CDR2 SVGEGT. The CDR3 spans 13 residues. With 4 bases removed from V and 1 base from J, the gap between germline ends came to 8 bases. The CDR3 sequence: CASSSSGSYEQYF. The CDR3 DNA reads as TGTGCCAGCAGTTCGTCGGGATCCTACGAGCAGTACTTC.

This sequence joins TRBV30 and TRBJ2-1; 10 positions agree with TRBD2. J lost 8 bases, V lost 0 bases, and 7 bases had no gene match. Germline lookup yields CDR1 GTSNPN and CDR2 SVGIG (reference sequence). The CDR3 has 15 amino acids. CDR3 coding DNA: TGTGCCTGGAGTGTACCTAGCGGGAGTGCCTATGAGCAGTTCTTC. Residues: CAWSVPSGSAYEQFF. Full variable domain (outside the CDR3, taken from reference TRBV30 and TRBJ2-1): SQTIHQWPATLVQPVGSPLSLECTVEGTSNPNLYWYRQAAGRGLQLLFYSVGIGQISSEVPQNLSASRPQDRQFILSSKKLLLSDSGFYLCAWSVPSGSAYEQFFGPGTRLTVL.

The chain has TRBV6-5 and TRBJ1-2, with TRBD1 matching over 8 bases. V was pared by 3 bases and J by 5 bases, with 8 bases of the junction left unmatched. The length of the CDR3 is 15 residues. Germline values: CDR1 MNHEY, CDR2 SVGAGI. CDR3 amino acids: CASSYSGGGGYGYTF. In DNA, the CDR3 is TGTGCCAGCAGTTATTCAGGGGGCGGGGGTTATGGCTACACCTTC.

V is TRBV7-8 and J is TRBJ1-1; D uncertain. CDR1 and CDR2 from the germline V gene are SGHVS and FQNEAQ. This CDR3 has 13 residues. V shed 3 bases and J shed 3 bases, with 8 bases lying between them. The CDR3 spells CASSFSRDTEAFF. For the CDR3, the DNA is TGTGCCAGCAGCTTTTCCCGGGACACTGAAGCTTTCTTT.

The chain couples TRBV9 to TRBJ2-1, with D possibly matching TRBD2 (6 bases). Germline V gene lookup returns CDR1 SGDLS and CDR2 YYNGEE. This CDR3 comprises 17 residues. With 4 bases removed from V and 2 bases from J, the gap between germline ends came to 19 bases. The DNA of the CDR3 is TGTGCCAGCAGCCCTACCATCGGGGGTGGGGCCTACAATGAGCAGTTCTTC. This sequence encodes CASSPTIGGGAYNEQFF. Supplemented by reference TRBV9 and TRBJ2-1, the full variable domain reads DSGVTQTPKHLITATGQRVTLRCSPRSGDLSVYWYQQSLDQGLQFLIQYYNGEERAKGNILERFSAQQFPDLHSELNLSSLELGDSALYFCASSPTIGGGAYNEQFFGPGTRLTVL.

This clone was found once. CDR3 nucleotides: TGTGCCAGCAGCTTAGGGGCAGGTTCATTAGGCACAGATACGCAGTATTTT. Translation gives CASSLGAGSLGTDTQYF. The chain couples TRBV7-2 to TRBJ2-3; no firm D call. The V end was cut by 1 base, the J end by 1 base, with 15 bases between. The CDR3 extends over 17 amino acids. Germline CDR1 SGHTA, CDR2 FQGNSA.

This clone was counted a single time. The chain recombines TRBV7-3 with TRBJ1-6; the D gene is possibly TRBD1 (6 bases). The CDR3 contains 15 residues. With 1 base removed from V and 7 bases from J, the gap between germline ends came to 11 bases. The germline CDR1 and CDR2 sequences are SGHTA and FQGTGA. CDR3: CASSLMAGENSPLHF. As DNA, the CDR3 is TGTGCCAGCAGCTTAATGGCAGGGGAAAATTCACCCCTCCACTTT.

This clone was seen once. This chain links TRBV12-3 or TRBV12-4 with TRBJ2-7; D is unresolved. Trimming left V 3 bases short and J 6 bases short, with 9 bases between. CDR3 length: 12 residues. CDR3 residues: CASSFERSEQYF. CDR3 nucleotides: TGTGCCAGCAGTTTTGAGAGGAGCGAGCAGTACTTC.

The genes are TRBV9 and TRBJ2-1; TRBD2 matches at 10 bases. The CDR3 spans 20 residues. V was clipped by 4 bases and J by 0 bases; unmatched bases: 16. Germline loops: CDR1 SGDLS, CDR2 YYNGEE. CDR3 sequence: CASSSQKSGRAHSSYNEQFF. In DNA, the CDR3 is TGTGCCAGCAGCTCCCAGAAGAGCGGGAGGGCCCATAGCTCCTACAATGAGCAGTTCTTC.